This is a list of T cell receptor beta chains from one sample in a study of blood T cell repertoires in COVID-19. Method: immunoSEQ multiplex PCR; TCRdb's copy keeps in-frame clones and lacks some. This table holds about 180,000 clones, roughly nine tenths found once. The sequencing sample was made of peripheral blood. The receptors shown here come from a man aged 70 or older with active or convalescent COVID-19. The CDR3 runs from the conserved cysteine through the conserved F or W. D genes are given only for firm matches. A row's size may be missing; if present it is once, few, many or a size class.

TRBV19	TRBD1	16	TRBJ1-4	.	CASSMDRGRGDEKLFF	TGTGCCAGTAGTATGGACAGGGGGCGAGGGGATGAAAAACTGTTTTTT
TRBV5-6	.	13	TRBJ2-1	.	CASSAGTYNEQFF	TGTGCCAGCAGCGCCGGGACCTACAATGAGCAGTTCTTC
TRBV14	TRBD1	18	TRBJ2-2	.	CASSRLRQGLLYTGELFF	TGTGCCAGCAGCCGCCTAAGACAGGGGCTCCTCTATACCGGGGAGCTGTTTTTT
TRBV29-1	.	13	TRBJ2-7	.	CSVEVEAGIEQYF	TGCAGCGTTGAAGTGGAAGCAGGGATCGAGCAGTACTTC
TRBV6-5	TRBD1	14	TRBJ2-1	.	CASKPGTALTEQFF	TGTGCCAGCAAACCCGGGACAGCCCTCACGGAGCAGTTCTTC
TRBV28	.	15	TRBJ2-3	.	CASSSPGGGTYTQYF	TGTGCCAGCAGCTCTCCGGGAGGCGGGACATATACGCAGTATTTT
TRBV20-1	.	11	TRBJ2-7	.	CSAEDVDEQYF	TGCAGTGCTGAAGATGTAGACGAGCAGTACTTC
TRBV19	.	14	TRBJ1-1	few	CASSIRGRETEAFF	TGTGCCAGTAGTATCAGGGGAAGGGAAACTGAAGCTTTCTTT
TRBV7-6	.	17	TRBJ2-1	.	CASSLDYGTSSYNEQFF	TGTGCCAGCAGCTTAGATTATGGCACAAGCTCCTACAATGAGCAGTTCTTC
TRBV28	TRBD1	15	TRBJ1-4	.	CASSYGGQGNEKLFF	TGTGCCAGCAGTTACGGGGGACAGGGAAATGAAAAACTGTTTTTT
TRBV5-4	.	13	TRBJ2-7	.	CASSFAGADEQYF	TGTGCCAGCAGCTTCGCGGGGGCCGACGAGCAGTACTTC
TRBV7-2	TRBD1	14	TRBJ1-6	.	CASSSRGPVSPLHF	TGTGCCAGCAGCAGCAGGGGGCCTGTATCACCCCTCCACTTT
TRBV24-1	TRBD2	16	TRBJ2-1	.	CATSDRLAGGYNEQFF	TGTGCCACCAGTGATCGACTAGCGGGCGGATACAATGAGCAGTTCTTC
TRBV7-2	.	15	TRBJ2-1	.	CASSLTSGTYNEQFF	TGTGCCAGCAGCTTAACGTCCGGGACCTACAATGAGCAGTTCTTC
TRBV18	TRBD1	15	TRBJ1-2	.	CASSPSGQGDYGYTF	TGTGCCAGCTCACCATCGGGACAGGGGGACTATGGCTACACCTTC
TRBV7-2	TRBD1	14	TRBJ1-2	.	CASSVTGEEGGYTF	TGTGCCAGCAGCGTGACAGGGGAAGAGGGTGGCTACACCTTC
TRBV10-2	.	14	TRBJ1-4	.	CASNRSPTNEKLFF	TGCGCCAGCAACCGGTCCCCGACTAATGAAAAACTGTTTTTT
TRBV13	.	15	TRBJ2-3	.	CASSPWGTSTDTQYF	TGTGCCAGCAGCCCCTGGGGCACTAGCACAGATACGCAGTATTTT
TRBV6-1	.	14	TRBJ1-1	few	CASSEYAGNTEAFF	TGTGCCAGCAGTGAATACGCGGGGAACACTGAAGCTTTCTTT
TRBV15	TRBD1	17	TRBJ1-5	few	CATSRGTGGGFGQPQHF	TGTGCCACCAGCAGAGGGACAGGGGGCGGCTTTGGTCAGCCCCAGCATTTT
TRBV21-1	.	9	TRBJ2-4	.	CASTLREYF	TGTGCCAGCACCCTCCGAGAGTACTTC
TRBV7-9	TRBD1	16	TRBJ1-6	.	CASSRQGSSYNSPLHF	TGTGCCAGCAGCAGACAGGGGAGCTCCTATAATTCACCCCTCCACTTT
TRBV15	TRBD2	19	TRBJ2-1	.	CATSSYKGGGTSGRNEQFF	TGTGCCACCAGCAGCTACAAGGGGGGCGGGACTAGCGGGAGGAATGAGCAGTTCTTC
TRBV28	.	16	TRBJ1-3	.	CASSRRDGSSGNTIYF	TGTGCCAGCAGCCGCCGGGACGGGAGCTCTGGAAACACCATATATTTT
TRBV5-6	.	16	TRBJ1-1	.	CASSVALRGMNTEAFF	TGTGCCAGCAGCGTGGCCCTAAGGGGAATGAACACTGAAGCTTTCTTT
TRBV6-5	.	16	TRBJ2-7	.	CASSYERRGANYEQYF	TGTGCCAGCAGTTACGAAAGACGGGGGGCGAACTACGAGCAGTACTTC
TRBV4-2	TRBD1	14	TRBJ1-4	.	CASSQGQGNEKLFF	TGTGCCAGCAGCCAAGGACAGGGCAATGAAAAACTGTTTTTT
TRBV24-1	.	14	TRBJ2-3	.	CATSDITTRYTQYF	TGTGCCACCAGTGACATCACGACTAGATATACGCAGTATTTT
TRBV11-3	.	13	TRBJ1-2	.	CASSRGQNDLYTF	TGTGCCAGCAGCCGGGGACAAAATGACCTCTACACCTTC
TRBV6-2/TRBV6-3	TRBD2	18	TRBJ2-7	.	CASSYGPRRLAGAGEQYF	TGTGCCAGCAGTTACGGACCCCGTCGACTAGCGGGCGCGGGTGAGCAGTACTTC
TRBV5-1	.	16	TRBJ2-3	.	CASSLGAGRGTDTQYF	TGCGCCAGCAGCTTGGGGGCGGGTAGGGGCACAGATACGCAGTATTTT
TRBV28	.	16	TRBJ1-2	.	CASSTTLGLTNYGYTF	TGTGCCAGCAGTACCACTCTCGGACTTACTAACTATGGCTACACCTTC
TRBV25-1	TRBD1	15	TRBJ2-7	few	CASSKPGTGLYEQYF	TGTGCCAGCAGTAAACCCGGGACAGGGCTCTACGAGCAGTACTTC
TRBV6-2/TRBV6-3	TRBD1	15	TRBJ1-5	.	CASSYLQGRNQPQHF	TGTGCCAGCAGTTACCTACAGGGGAGAAATCAGCCCCAGCATTTT
TRBV10-3	.	12	TRBJ1-4	.	CATSVSGEKLFF	TGTGCCACCTCGGTCTCGGGTGAAAAACTGTTTTTT
TRBV30	TRBD1	14	TRBJ1-1	.	CACMTGALNTEAFF	TGTGCCTGTATGACAGGGGCACTGAACACTGAAGCTTTCTTT
TRBV15	.	15	TRBJ1-6	.	CATSRDQGYNSPLHF	TGTGCCACCAGCAGAGATCAGGGGTATAATTCACCCCTCCACTTT
TRBV4-1	.	13	TRBJ1-1	.	CASSQQENTEAFF	TGCGCCAGCAGCCAACAGGAGAACACTGAAGCTTTCTTT